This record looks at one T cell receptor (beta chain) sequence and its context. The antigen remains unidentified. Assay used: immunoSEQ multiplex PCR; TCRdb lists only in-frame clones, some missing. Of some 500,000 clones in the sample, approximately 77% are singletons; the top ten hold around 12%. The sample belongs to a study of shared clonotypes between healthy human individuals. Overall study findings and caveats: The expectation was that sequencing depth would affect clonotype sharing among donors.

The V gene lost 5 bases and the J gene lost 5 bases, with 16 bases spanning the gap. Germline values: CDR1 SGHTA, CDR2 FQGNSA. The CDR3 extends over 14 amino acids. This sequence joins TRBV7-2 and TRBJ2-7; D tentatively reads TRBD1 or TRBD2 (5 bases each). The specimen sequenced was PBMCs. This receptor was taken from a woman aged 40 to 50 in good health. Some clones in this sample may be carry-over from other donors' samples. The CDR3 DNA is TGTGCCAGCAGCCCAACCGGAGGCAGGGACGAGCAGTACTTC. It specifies CASSPTGGRDEQYF.